Each of the 27 T cell receptor beta chains below was sequenced from the same sample in a study of shared T cell receptors in the human thymus. The repertoire was sequenced with immunoSEQ multiplex PCR; TCRdb's copy has only in-frame clones and lacks some. The sample includes some 700,000 clones, around nine tenths of them seen just once. The data also belong to a second study, concerning human thymus T cells.

Sequencing input: thymocytes. These receptors all come from a boy younger than two with a congenital heart defect.

This rearrangement joins TRBV4-2 to TRBJ2-3; D gene ambiguous. Trimming cost V 0 bases and J 2 bases, with 12 bases left between them. Per the germline V gene, CDR1 is LGHNA and CDR2 is YNFKEQ. The CDR3 is 16 amino acids. As DNA, the CDR3 is TGTGCCAGCAGCCAAGACCCTCACAGATACACAGATACGCAGTATTTT. This gives the protein CASSQDPHRYTDTQYF.

This clone was recorded only once. The chain recombines TRBV4-3 with TRBJ2-1, with D possibly matching TRBD1 (6 bases). Germline-derived CDR1 and CDR2 are LGHNA and YSLEER. Trimming took off 0 bases at V and 0 bases at J, with 12 bases between the two ends. The CDR3 contains 17 residues. The CDR3: CASSQDYRECSYNEQFF. The CDR3 DNA reads TGCGCCAGCAGCCAAGATTACAGGGAGTGCTCCTACAATGAGCAGTTCTTC.

The chain uses TRBV10-1 and TRBJ2-5; D might be TRBD1 (5 bases). CDR1 is WNHNN, CDR2 SYGVQD, per germline (reference sequence). V was shortened by 6 bases and J by 5 bases, with 16 bases between the two germline ends. CDR3 length equals 14 residues. This CDR3 reads CASSQTRGRETQYF. CDR3 in DNA: TGCGCCAGCAGCCAGACAAGGGGCCGGGAGACCCAGTACTTC.

J is TRBJ2-1 and V is TRBV7-2; 8 bases match TRBD1. CDR1 and CDR2 from the germline V gene are SGHTA and FQGNSA. Trimming cost V 5 bases and J 0 bases; bases outside gene matches: 9. This CDR3 region has 17 residues. The CDR3 region is CASSPQDRESSYNEQFF. The CDR3 nucleotides read TGTGCCAGCAGCCCCCAGGACAGGGAAAGCTCCTACAATGAGCAGTTCTTC.

The chain couples TRBV28 to TRBJ2-2; possibly TRBD1 for D (5 bases). This CDR3 is built from 15 residues. V was clipped by 5 bases and J by 5 bases, with 15 bases between them. Germline CDR1 is MDHEN and CDR2 is SYDVKM. CDR3: CASSPKGRPTGELFF. Written as DNA, the CDR3 is TGTGCCAGCAGTCCCAAGGGGCGGCCAACCGGGGAGCTGTTTTTT.

The chain uses TRBV4-1 and TRBJ2-7; 7 positions match TRBD1. Trimming at V came to 3 bases and at J to 2 bases, leaving 13 bases not matched to a gene. Germline values: CDR1 MGHRA, CDR2 YSYEKL. This CDR3 comprises 17 residues. CDR3 residues: CASSQKLSTGSPYEQYF. CDR3 sequence (DNA): TGCGCCAGCAGCCAGAAACTATCGACAGGGTCCCCCTACGAGCAGTACTTC.

This rearrangement joins TRBV7-9 to TRBJ2-2, with 8 bases that match TRBD2. Trimming removed 5 bases from V and 3 bases from J; junction bases left unmatched: 5. Germline CDR1 and CDR2: SEHNR and FQNEAQ (reference sequence). The CDR3 has 15 residues. The CDR3 DNA sequence: TGTGCCAGCAGCCTCTTAGCGGGGTACACCGGGGAGCTGTTTTTT. Protein sequence: CASSLLAGYTGELFF.

The chain combines TRBV19 with TRBJ1-2; D might be TRBD1 (6 bases). This CDR3 spans 12 amino acids. The V gene lost 6 bases and the J gene lost 3 bases, with 8 bases spanning the gap. Germline V gene data show CDR1 as LNHDA and CDR2 as SQIVND (reference sequence). The CDR3 loop is CASRNRDYGYTF. For the CDR3, the DNA is TGTGCCAGTAGAAACAGGGACTATGGCTACACCTTC.

The chain has TRBV9 and TRBJ2-7; TRBD1 aligns across 10 bases. The V gene's germline CDR1 is SGDLS and CDR2 YYNGEE. CDR3 length: 16 residues. The V gene end was trimmed by 2 bases and the J gene end by 2 bases; junction bases not matched to a gene: 7. The CDR3 loop reads CASSVAGQGLAYEQYF. The CDR3 bases are TGTGCCAGCAGCGTCGCGGGACAGGGGCTCGCCTACGAGCAGTACTTC.

The chain is built from TRBV5-5 and TRBJ1-2; 8 nucleotides match TRBD1. Per the germline V gene, CDR1 is SGHKS and CDR2 is YYEKEE (reference sequence). This CDR3 spans 15 amino acids. V trimming: 1 base; J trimming: 9 bases; junction bases outside the gene matches: 11. CDR3 loop: CASSLNQGAANRYTF. The CDR3 coding sequence is TGTGCCAGCAGCTTGAATCAGGGGGCGGCCAATCGCTACACCTTC.

This clone was seen a single time. CDR3 in amino acids: CASSQPPRKPETQYF. The CDR3 DNA reads as TGCGCCAGCAGCCAACCCCCTCGCAAGCCGGAGACCCAGTACTTC. This rearrangement joins TRBV4-1 to TRBJ2-5, with unresolved D. The CDR3 runs 15 residues. V was clipped by 2 bases and J by 5 bases, with 15 bases between them. The germline gives CDR1 MGHRA, CDR2 YSYEKL.

The table lists this clone with a few counts. The J gene is TRBJ1-2, the V gene TRBV19, with 8 nucleotides matching TRBD1. Germline V gene data show CDR1 as LNHDA and CDR2 as SQIVND (reference sequence). V lost 9 bases, J lost 2 bases, and 5 bases stayed unmatched. This CDR3 comprises 13 residues. Written as DNA, the CDR3 is TGTGCCAGCGTGACAGGGGACAACTATGGCTACACCTTC. Protein: CASVTGDNYGYTF.

This sequence joins TRBV2 and TRBJ1-2, with no clear D. Trimming took 4 bases from V and 1 from J, leaving 13 bases between them. Germline lookup yields CDR1 SNHLY and CDR2 FYNNEI. This CDR3 comprises 15 residues. Written as DNA, the CDR3 is TGTGCCAGCAGTGTCTGGTACAGAGTTAACTATGGCTACACCTTC. Amino acid sequence: CASSVWYRVNYGYTF.

The chain is built from TRBV9 and TRBJ1-2, with TRBD1 identical over 11 bases. V trimming: 0 bases; J trimming: 7 bases; junction bases outside the gene matches: 5. Germline CDR1 reads SGDLS; CDR2 reads YYNGEE. The CDR3 has 15 amino acids. The CDR3 here is CASSVEGQGAGGYTF. The DNA for the CDR3 is TGTGCCAGCAGCGTAGAAGGACAGGGGGCGGGTGGCTACACCTTC.

The V and J genes are TRBV5-1 and TRBJ2-1, with 8 bases lining up with TRBD2. This CDR3 contains 14 residues. Germline CDR1 is SGHRS and CDR2 is YFSETQ. The trim removed 8 bases at V and 8 bases at J, leaving 12 bases unmatched. Here the CDR3 reads CASTEREIVDEQFF. The CDR3 coding sequence is TGCGCCAGTACAGAGCGGGAGATAGTAGATGAGCAGTTCTTC.

A single count supports this clone. The gene calls are TRBV10-3 and TRBJ1-1; 8 positions match TRBD1. In germline, CDR1 is ENHRY, CDR2 SYGVKD. The CDR3 totals 16 residues. With 4 bases clipped from V and 10 bases from J, the junction kept 17 bases outside the gene matches. The CDR3 DNA is TGTGCCATCAGTGCGTTCGGCGGGGGACAGGTTTTTTTAGCTTTCTTT. Amino acid sequence: CAISAFGGGQVFLAFF.

The chain has TRBV6-4 and TRBJ1-5, with 8 nucleotides matching TRBD1. Germline V gene lookup returns CDR1 MRHNA and CDR2 SNTAGT. V dropped 10 bases and J dropped 6; count of bases not matched to a gene: 11. This CDR3 spans 14 amino acids. Here the CDR3 reads CATSPTGDGQPQHF. In DNA form, the CDR3 reads TGTGCCACGTCCCCGACAGGGGACGGTCAGCCCCAGCATTTT.

The chain combines TRBV2 with TRBJ2-7; TRBD1 matches at 10 bases. The ends lost 7 bases at V and 4 bases at J; junction bases unmatched: 10. CDR1 SNHLY and CDR2 FYNNEI come from the germline V gene. The CDR3 totals 15 residues. The CDR3 sequence is CASKKEGQGVYEQYF. The CDR3 region has the DNA TGTGCCAGCAAGAAGGAAGGACAGGGGGTTTACGAGCAGTACTTC. Drawing the rest from reference TRBV2 and TRBJ2-7, the complete variable domain is EPEVTQTPSHQVTQMGQEVILRCVPISNHLYFYWYRQILGQKVEFLVSFYNNEISEKSEIFDDQFSVERPDGSNFTLKIRSTKLEDSAMYFCASKKEGQGVYEQYFGPGTRLTVT.

The chain carries TRBV4-2 and TRBJ2-7; 7 bases are a match to TRBD2. The V gene's germline CDR1 is LGHNA and CDR2 YNFKEQ. This CDR3 comprises 15 residues. Germline trimming cut 0 bases from V and 7 bases from J; bases unmatched to any gene: 9. This CDR3 is CASSQDLAGVGEQYF. The CDR3 DNA follows: TGTGCCAGCAGCCAAGATTTAGCGGGCGTGGGTGAGCAGTACTTC.

The V gene is TRBV9, the J gene TRBJ2-1; 16 bases map to TRBD2. This CDR3 spans 20 amino acids. V shed 0 bases and J 4 bases; nucleotides not matched to a gene: 10. In germline, CDR1 is SGDLS, CDR2 YYNGEE. DNA of the CDR3: TGTGCCAGCAGCGTAGAGGGACCGGGGACTAGCGGGAGGGCGTACAATGAGCAGTTCTTC. Translating gives CASSVEGPGTSGRAYNEQFF. Complete variable domain (other parts from reference TRBV9 and TRBJ2-1): DSGVTQTPKHLITATGQRVTLRCSPRSGDLSVYWYQQSLDQGLQFLIQYYNGEERAKGNILERFSAQQFPDLHSELNLSSLELGDSALYFCASSVEGPGTSGRAYNEQFFGPGTRLTVL.

V usage is TRBV14 and J usage is TRBJ2-1, with 7 bases lining up with TRBD2. The CDR3 is 17 residues long. Germline CDR1 SGHDN, CDR2 FVKESK. V gave up 0 bases and J gave up 2 bases; unmatched junction bases: 7. The CDR3 DNA is TGTGCCAGCAGCCAAGATGTAGGGGAGGGAGCCTACAATGAGCAGTTCTTC. It is translated as CASSQDVGEGAYNEQFF.

The chain uses TRBV7-8 and TRBJ2-3; D possibly corresponds to TRBD1 (7 bases). This CDR3 spans 14 amino acids. V shed 7 bases and J shed 4 bases, with 15 bases lying between them. CDR1 and CDR2 from the germline V gene are SGHVS and FQNEAQ. The chain's CDR3 is CASNRQGGSDTQYF. The CDR3 nucleotides are TGTGCCAGCAATCGGCAGGGGGGCTCAGATACGCAGTATTTT.

The rearrangement links TRBV1 to TRBJ2-7; the D call TRBD2 from the table was never checked on the DNA. TRBV1 is assigned pseudogene status. CDR3 length: 19 amino acids. Written as DNA, the CDR3 is TGCACCAGCAGCCAAGATTGTCGGCTAGCTCCTACCAGCTCCTACGAGCAGTACTTC. It specifies CTSSQDCRLAPTSSYEQYF.

The rearrangement links TRBV4-3 to TRBJ2-7; D is uncertain. Trimming took 0 bases from V and 0 from J, leaving 21 bases between them. The V gene's germline CDR1 is LGHNA and CDR2 YSLEER. This CDR3 is 19 amino acids long. In nucleotides, the CDR3 is TGCGCCAGCAGCCAAGACCGTGCGGATAAAAAGACGAGCTCCTACGAGCAGTACTTC. Residues: CASSQDRADKKTSSYEQYF.

V and J are TRBV7-6 and TRBJ1-5, with 9 bases lining up with TRBD1. Trimming at V came to 3 bases and at J to 7 bases, leaving 7 bases not matched to a gene. The CDR3 length is 15 residues. Germline CDR1 SGHVS, CDR2 FNYEAQ. The CDR3 DNA reads as TGTGCCAGCAGCTTGACGGGACAGGGAGGGCAGCCCCAGCATTTT. The encoded protein is CASSLTGQGGQPQHF.

This chain joins TRBV1 and TRBJ2-3; the D call in the table, TRBD2, was not verified against the DNA. TRBV1 is assigned pseudogene status. This CDR3 is 16 amino acids long. The CDR3 DNA follows: TGCACCAGCAGCCAACGTTGCGGGAGTGGGTCAGATACGCAGTATTTT. Protein product: CTSSQRCGSGSDTQYF.

This chain joins TRBV5-1 and TRBJ2-2; tentatively, D is TRBD1 (6 bases). The V gene lost 4 bases and the J gene lost 5 bases, with 21 bases spanning the gap. This CDR3 is built from 17 residues. Germline values: CDR1 SGHRS, CDR2 YFSETQ. The CDR3 DNA follows: TGCGCCAGCAGCGAGCCTCCGGGACACTCTGGAACCGGGGAGCTGTTTTTT. Protein sequence: CASSEPPGHSGTGELFF.